This T cell receptor beta chain appears in the sequencing data of a study of CD8 T cells in Susac syndrome. Study-wide results and limits: CD4+ T cell repertoires in Susac syndrome exhibited no evidence of clonal expansion.

Reverse transcription of about 0.45 to 1 ug RNA was performed with random hexamers. TCRdb independently ran MiXCR on the immunoSEQ multiplex PCR reads; one entry per CDR3 protein. The sample has roughly 150,000 distinct CDR3 sequences; 90% to 95% are singletons. TCR beta from blood CD8+ and CD4+ T cells was sequenced. TEMRA cells underwent FACS enrichment and CD8+ and CD4+ T cells underwent negative isolation. The CDR3 covers 18 residues. The junction had 8 bases not matched to a gene; V was cut back by 2 bases and J by 2 bases. Germline CDR1 SEHNR, CDR2 FQNEAQ (reference sequence). Concerning this clonotype itself: As yet, its antigen is unknown.

The receptor's source is a human donor with Susac syndrome. This sequence joins TRBV7-9 and TRBJ2-6, with 8 bases fitting TRBD1. The sample taken for sequencing was CD4+ T cells from PBMCs. The CDR3 sequence: CASSLHPPGGAGANVLTF. CDR3 coding DNA: TGTGCCAGCAGCTTACACCCCCCAGGGGGCGCTGGGGCCAACGTCCTGACTTTC.